The 27 T cell receptor beta chains listed next were all sequenced from one sample in a study of blood T cell repertoires in COVID-19. Using immunoSEQ multiplex PCR, the repertoire was profiled, and TCRdb retains in-frame clones only, with some absent. The sample has over 250,000 clones; roughly 90% are singletons. Sequenced input: PBMCs or T cells enriched from blood (not recorded which). These receptors all stem from a man aged 55 to 70 who had recovered from COVID-19.

The count of this clone is one. The V call is TRBV27, the J call TRBJ2-5, with 9 bases that match TRBD2. Germline-derived CDR1 and CDR2 are MNHEY and SMNVEV (reference sequence). This CDR3 is built from 15 residues. With 8 bases clipped from V and 4 bases from J, the junction kept 11 bases outside the gene matches. This CDR3 reads CASAPLAGVLETQYF. DNA for the CDR3: TGTGCCAGCGCACCTTTAGCGGGGGTCTTAGAGACCCAGTACTTC.

The V and J genes are TRBV6-5 and TRBJ1-1, with D possibly TRBD1 on 6 matching bases. Trimming took off 1 base at V and 2 bases at J, with 11 bases between the two ends. CDR1 is MNHEY, CDR2 SVGAGI, per germline. This CDR3 spans 15 amino acids. The CDR3 protein is CASSYLRGANTEAFF. The CDR3 region has the DNA TGTGCCAGCAGTTACTTACGGGGGGCAAACACTGAAGCTTTCTTT.

CDR3 bases: TGTGCCTGGAGTCTTAAATCGAACACTGAAGCTTTCTTT. Translating gives CAWSLKSNTEAFF. The chain carries TRBV30 and TRBJ1-1; D is ambiguous. V was trimmed by 2 bases and J by 1 base, leaving 8 bases between them. Per germline, CDR1 GTSNPN and CDR2 SVGIG (reference sequence). This CDR3 is 13 amino acids long.

This CDR3 reads CASSHLTGYGYTF. The CDR3, as DNA: TGTGCCAGCAGCCACCTAACAGGCTATGGCTACACCTTC. The V gene is TRBV7-9, the J gene TRBJ1-2; weak D call: TRBD1 (5 bases). The V gene's germline CDR1 is SEHNR and CDR2 FQNEAQ (reference sequence). The length of the CDR3 is 13 residues. V was trimmed by 5 bases and J by 4 bases, leaving 11 bases between them.

This clone was detected once. The chain recombines TRBV7-9 with TRBJ2-7, with no clear D. Trimming removed 0 bases at V and 2 bases at J, with 11 bases between. The CDR3 is 15 amino acids. Germline V gives CDR1 SEHNR, CDR2 FQNEAQ (reference sequence). The CDR3 nucleotides read TGTGCCAGCAGCTTAGCAGAAGTACAGCCCTACGAGCAGTACTTC. Encoded protein: CASSLAEVQPYEQYF.

J is TRBJ2-2 and V is TRBV15; TRBD1 matches 10 bases. This CDR3 is 15 amino acids long. From germline, CDR1 is LNHNV and CDR2 YYDKDF (reference sequence). V dropped 6 bases and J dropped 6; count of bases not matched to a gene: 7. CDR3 loop: CATRRDRGRSGELFF. Written as DNA, the CDR3 is TGTGCCACCAGACGGGACAGGGGACGTTCCGGGGAGCTGTTTTTT. Using reference TRBV15 and TRBJ2-2 for the parts outside the CDR3, the full variable domain is DAMVIQNPRYQVTQFGKPVTLSCSQTLNHNVMYWYQQKSSQAPKLLFHYYDKDFNNEADTPDNFQSRRPNTSFCFLDIRSPGLGDTAMYLCATRRDRGRSGELFFGEGSRLTVL.

The gene calls are TRBV9 and TRBJ1-5, with D possibly TRBD1 on 6 matching bases. Looked up from germline, CDR1 is SGDLS and CDR2 is YYNGEE. Trimming removed 0 bases at V and 7 bases at J, with 17 bases between. CDR3 length equals 16 residues. DNA of the CDR3: TGTGCCAGCAGCGTAGACCGTTCGGGGAGGGGGCAGCCCCAGCATTTT. This translates into CASSVDRSGRGQPQHF.

Points on this clone: Other DNA variants within this sample encode the same CDR3. The genes are TRBV12-3 or TRBV12-4 and TRBJ1-1, with 7 bases fitting TRBD1. The length of the CDR3 is 12 residues. The J segment lost 4 bases and the V segment lost 6 bases, leaving 2 bases of the junction unmatched. CDR3 sequence: CASSRTGTEAFF. CDR3 nucleotide sequence: TGTGCCAGCAGCCGGACAGGCACTGAAGCTTTCTTT.

This sequence joins TRBV6-1 and TRBJ1-1; no clear D gene. Germline V CDR1 and CDR2: MNHNS, SASEGT. V gave up 0 bases and J gave up 9 bases, with 11 bases separating them. The CDR3 totals 13 residues. CDR3 sequence (DNA): TGTGCCAGCAGTGAAGCGGGTCGTAGCCAAGCTTTCTTT. Protein: CASSEAGRSQAFF.

This clone was recorded once. This chain joins TRBV12-3 or TRBV12-4 and TRBJ1-1; the match to TRBD1 covers 7 bases. The V and J ends lost 8 bases and 3 bases, in that order; junction bases with no gene match: 6. The CDR3 contains 13 residues. The CDR3 region has the DNA TGTGCCAGCCACAGGGGAGAATACACTGAAGCTTTCTTT. It encodes CASHRGEYTEAFF.

The rearrangement links TRBV7-2 to TRBJ1-1, with D tentatively TRBD1 (5 bases). The germline V and J ends were trimmed by 3 bases and 7 bases, with 9 bases remaining between them. The CDR3 runs 12 residues. Germline V CDR1 and CDR2: SGHTA, FQGNSA. CDR3 loop: CASSFSGIEAFF. CDR3 nucleotides: TGTGCCAGCAGCTTTTCAGGGATTGAAGCTTTCTTT.

The rearrangement joins TRBV30 to TRBJ1-1; no clear D. The germline gives CDR1 GTSNPN, CDR2 SVGIG (reference sequence). CDR3 length equals 14 residues. The ends were cut back, 4 bases at V and 1 base at J, with 13 bases in the middle. The CDR3 here is CAWMAPQPNTEAFF. The CDR3 coding sequence is TGTGCCTGGATGGCCCCACAGCCGAACACTGAAGCTTTCTTT.

V gene TRBV6-5 combines with J gene TRBJ1-2, with D possibly TRBD1 on 5 matching bases. The CDR3 runs 13 residues. Germline CDR1 reads MNHEY; CDR2 reads SVGAGI. V was cut by 5 bases and J by 8 bases, with 15 bases left in between. This CDR3 is CASSLWEGPGYTF. The CDR3 nucleotides are TGTGCCAGCAGTCTCTGGGAGGGGCCGGGCTACACCTTC.

The genes are TRBV15 and TRBJ2-5, with D possibly TRBD1 on 5 matching bases. The V gene lost 1 base and the J gene lost 4 bases, with 7 bases spanning the gap. The CDR3 totals 13 residues. Germline V gene data show CDR1 as LNHNV and CDR2 as YYDKDF (reference sequence). The CDR3 nucleotides read TGTGCCACCAGCAGAGGGGGCTTAGAGACCCAGTACTTC. Encoded protein: CATSRGGLETQYF.

This chain links TRBV6-5 with TRBJ2-7; 7 nucleotides agree with TRBD2. Per the germline V gene, CDR1 is MNHEY and CDR2 is SVGAGI. The V gene end was trimmed by 7 bases and the J gene end by 0 bases; junction bases not matched to a gene: 6. This CDR3 contains 14 residues. The CDR3 spells CASMTPGGSYEQYF. The DNA of the CDR3 is TGTGCCAGCATGACCCCGGGAGGCTCCTACGAGCAGTACTTC.

The V call is TRBV13, the J call TRBJ2-1; 11 bases fit TRBD2. V shed 5 bases, J shed 0 bases, and the junction held 18 bases outside the gene matches. The CDR3 contains 21 residues. In germline, CDR1 is PRHDT, CDR2 FYEKMQ (reference sequence). The chain's CDR3 is CASSHPPLLAGATSSYNEQFF. CDR3 sequence (DNA): TGTGCCAGCAGCCATCCTCCCCTACTAGCGGGGGCTACCAGCTCCTACAATGAGCAGTTCTTC.

This rearrangement joins TRBV3-1 (or the pseudogene TRBV3-2) to TRBJ1-2; tentative D call: TRBD1 (6 bases). This CDR3 contains 14 residues. Between the trimmed V and J ends, which lost 2 bases and 7 bases, there was a span of 14 bases. Per the germline V gene, CDR1 is LGHDT and CDR2 is YNNKEL (reference sequence). The CDR3: CASSQLSGESGYTF. CDR3 DNA sequence: TGTGCCAGCAGCCAACTCTCAGGGGAGTCTGGCTACACCTTC.

This rearrangement joins TRBV4-2 to TRBJ2-5; D call uncertain. The V end was cut by 0 bases, the J end by 5 bases, with 4 bases between. This CDR3 is built from 12 residues. The germline CDR1 and CDR2 sequences are LGHNA and YNFKEQ. CDR3 in DNA: TGTGCCAGCAGCCAAGAACGGGAGACCCAGTACTTC. This translates into CASSQERETQYF.

The chain is built from TRBV2 and TRBJ1-5; D perhaps matches TRBD1 (5 bases). Trimming shortened V by 6 bases and J by 1 base, and 7 bases separated the two germline ends. This CDR3 is 13 amino acids long. Looked up from germline, CDR1 is SNHLY and CDR2 is FYNNEI. CDR3 region: CASRRDSNQPQHF. CDR3 DNA: TGTGCCAGCAGGCGGGACAGCAATCAGCCCCAGCATTTT.

This clone occurred once. J is TRBJ1-5 and V is TRBV30; perhaps TRBD1 as D (6 bases). The CDR3 length is 14 residues. Germline V gene data show CDR1 as GTSNPN and CDR2 as SVGIG (reference sequence). Trimming cost V 0 bases and J 5 bases, with 11 bases left between them. CDR3 bases: TGTGCCTGGAGTGTTTCGGGGGGCTATCAGCCCCAGCATTTT. Protein sequence: CAWSVSGGYQPQHF.

Worth noting for this clone: This sample includes further DNA sequences coding for the same CDR3. The gene calls are TRBV5-1 and TRBJ1-1, with no clear D. Trimming took 0 bases from V and 1 from J, leaving 7 bases between them. Germline V gene data show CDR1 as SGHRS and CDR2 as YFSETQ. The CDR3 has 14 amino acids. CDR3 amino acids: CASSLVSGNTEAFF. CDR3 bases: TGCGCCAGCAGCTTGGTGTCGGGGAACACTGAAGCTTTCTTT.

This clone appeared a single time. The chain combines TRBV5-5 with TRBJ1-3, with D perhaps TRBD1 (6 bases). The CDR3 has 16 amino acids. V was cut by 5 bases and J by 2 bases, with 17 bases left in between. Germline CDR1 and CDR2: SGHKS and YYEKEE (reference sequence). As DNA, the CDR3 is TGTGCCAGCAGTGTGGGGGCCCAAGGGACTGGAAACACCATATATTTT. Its translation is CASSVGAQGTGNTIYF.

The chain couples TRBV2 to TRBJ2-1, with 7 bases lining up with TRBD2. Trimming at V came to 3 bases and at J to 10 bases, leaving 6 bases not matched to a gene. This CDR3 spans 13 amino acids. Germline CDR1 is SNHLY and CDR2 is FYNNEI. The CDR3 nucleotides are TGTGCCAGCAGTGAGGGGGACTACAGGGAGCAGTTCTTC. Amino acid sequence: CASSEGDYREQFF.

V is TRBV30 and J is TRBJ2-5; a possible D gene is TRBD1 (6 bases). With 4 bases removed from V and 4 bases from J, the gap between germline ends came to 10 bases. CDR3 length: 12 residues. CDR1 and CDR2 (germline): GTSNPN, SVGIG (reference sequence). Written as DNA, the CDR3 is TGTGCCTGGAACGGGGACATAGAGACCCAGTACTTC. Translated: CAWNGDIETQYF.

For the CDR3, the DNA is TGTGCCAGCAGGGCCAGTACTGAAGCTTTCTTT. Translation: CASRASTEAFF. The chain recombines TRBV6-5 with TRBJ1-1; D gene ambiguous. This CDR3 region has 11 residues. V was cut by 6 bases and J by 5 bases, with 7 bases left in between. From germline, CDR1 is MNHEY and CDR2 SVGAGI.

This clone is a singleton in its sample. V and J are TRBV7-8 and TRBJ1-4; D unresolved. Trimming took 1 base from V and 4 from J, leaving 7 bases between them. Germline V gene data show CDR1 as SGHVS and CDR2 as FQNEAQ. This CDR3 contains 14 residues. CDR3 DNA: TGTGCCAGCAGCTTAGGGCAGATTAATGAAAAACTGTTTTTT. Translated, it gives CASSLGQINEKLFF.

The rearrangement joins TRBV6-5 to TRBJ1-2; D gene uncertain. CDR3 size: 13 residues. Trimming took off 2 bases at V and 4 bases at J, with 8 bases between the two ends. Germline CDR1 MNHEY, CDR2 SVGAGI. In DNA, the CDR3 is TGTGCCAGCAGTTACAAACGGAGCTATGGCTACACCTTC. Protein product: CASSYKRSYGYTF.